Presented here are 12 T cell receptor beta chains from one specimen sequenced in a study of T-cell reconstitution after alpha-beta-depleted transplantation in children. Using unique molecular identifiers, the investigators prepared the TCRbeta library. TCRdb re-called the PCR reads through MiXCR, storing one row per CDR3 protein. The profile shows about 210,000 distinct CDR3 sequences, more than 15% of them singletons. The sequencing used PBMCs, mostly from graft donor cells, collected 360 days after TCRalphabeta/CD19-depleted stem cell transplant. The receptors shown here come from a male patient between 2 and 15 years old who had a stem cell transplant for acute lymphoblastic leukemia, so the T cells may come from the graft donor.

In this sample, this clonotype turned up once. The rearrangement uses TRBV4-2 and TRBJ1-2; 8 bases align to TRBD1. The CDR3 is 13 residues long. V dropped 8 bases and J dropped 10; count of bases not matched to a gene: 12. Germline V CDR1 and CDR2: LGHNA, YNFKEQ. The CDR3 nucleotides read TGTGCCAGCCGGAACGGACAGGGCAATTTCTACACCTTC. It is translated as CASRNGQGNFYTF.

The J gene is TRBJ2-5, the V gene TRBV5-1; possibly TRBD2 for D (6 bases). Trimming pared 1 base from V and 5 bases from J, leaving 15 bases between. The CDR3 covers 15 residues. Looked up from germline, CDR1 is SGHRS and CDR2 is YFSETQ. CDR3 bases: TGCGCCAGCAGCTTGACACTTCGGGGGAGGGAGACCCAGTACTTC. Translating it yields CASSLTLRGRETQYF.

Worth noting for this clonotype: Its ends do not fully match the called genes, so a read error is possible. The rearrangement uses TRBV2 and TRBJ2-3; 8 positions match TRBD2. The germline V gene has CDR1 SNHLY and CDR2 FYNNEI. The CDR3 is 18 residues long. As DNA, the CDR3 is TGTACCAGCTGTTTCCCCCTCGGCGGGGGGCGGGCCACAGATACGCAGTATTTT. Encoded protein: CTSCFPLGGGRATDTQYF.

The rearrangement joins TRBV20-1 to TRBJ2-3; D call uncertain. This CDR3 is 15 amino acids long. The V gene's germline CDR1 is DFQATT and CDR2 SNEGSKA (reference sequence). Between the trimmed V and J ends, which lost 0 bases and 3 bases, there was a span of 13 bases. CDR3 sequence: CSAREECRSTDTQYF. The CDR3 DNA reads as TGCAGTGCTAGAGAAGAGTGCCGGTCGACAGATACGCAGTATTTT.

In this sample, this clonotype turned up a few times. The rearrangement links TRBV7-8 to TRBJ2-1; 9 positions match TRBD1. The V gene end was trimmed by 1 base and the J gene end by 12 bases; junction bases not matched to a gene: 7. The CDR3 sequence is 14 residues long. Germline V gene data show CDR1 as SGHVS and CDR2 as FQNEAQ. The CDR3 region is CASSLEGQGIRQFF. The DNA for the CDR3 is TGTGCCAGCAGCTTAGAGGGACAGGGAATACGGCAGTTCTTC.

This clonotype was observed a handful of times. The rearrangement links TRBV24-1 to TRBJ2-5; D is uncertain. From germline, CDR1 is KGHDR and CDR2 SFDVKD. The CDR3 has 15 amino acids. Between the trimmed V and J ends, which lost 4 bases and 3 bases, there was a span of 14 bases. The CDR3, as DNA: TGTGCCACCAGTGAAACCTTTGGGGTAAAAGAGACCCAGTACTTC. This gives the protein CATSETFGVKETQYF.

This clonotype came up a few times. The J gene is TRBJ2-1, the V gene TRBV19, with 7 bases that match TRBD1. The CDR3 has 16 amino acids. The J segment lost 0 bases and the V segment lost 0 bases, leaving 2 bases of the junction unmatched. Germline assignment: CDR1 LNHDA and CDR2 SQIVND (reference sequence). CDR3 region: CASSIDAGGSYNEQFF. CDR3 DNA: TGTGCCAGTAGTATAGATGCAGGGGGCTCCTACAATGAGCAGTTCTTC.

V and J are TRBV19 and TRBJ1-3; D remains unclear. The CDR3 is made up of 13 amino acids. Germline assignment: CDR1 LNHDA and CDR2 SQIVND (reference sequence). V was pared by 5 bases and J by 4 bases, with 9 bases between. This CDR3 reads CASSPLRGNTIYF. The CDR3, as DNA: TGTGCCAGTAGTCCCCTACGGGGAAACACCATATATTTT.

The DNA for the CDR3 is TGTGCCATCAGTGCCGGAGGGCTAGACGAGCAGTACTTC. Its translation is CAISAGGLDEQYF. This rearrangement joins TRBV10-3 to TRBJ2-7, with D maybe TRBD2 (6 bases). The CDR3 loop spans 13 amino acids. V lost 4 bases, J lost 5 bases, and 12 bases lay in between. CDR1 is ENHRY, CDR2 SYGVKD, per germline.

This clonotype was counted only a few times. The chain links TRBV28 to TRBJ2-1, with 8 bases aligning to TRBD1. The CDR3 length is 17 residues. The ends lost 3 bases at V and 7 bases at J; junction bases unmatched: 14. Germline V CDR1 and CDR2: MDHEN, SYDVKM. CDR3 sequence: CASSFNFPGQGGNEQFF. CDR3 in DNA: TGTGCCAGCAGTTTTAATTTTCCAGGACAGGGTGGTAATGAGCAGTTCTTC.

The chain combines TRBV9 with TRBJ2-7, with D maybe TRBD1 (6 bases). The CDR3 extends over 15 amino acids. Trimming removed 3 bases at V and 2 bases at J, with 15 bases between. Germline CDR1 reads SGDLS; CDR2 reads YYNGEE. CDR3 in amino acids: CASSDQDSPPYEQYF. The CDR3 coding sequence is TGTGCCAGCAGCGACCAGGACAGTCCCCCCTACGAGCAGTACTTC.

This clonotype was seen more than once but under ten times. The chain links TRBV2 to TRBJ2-5; 11 bases line up with TRBD2. Germline CDR1 is SNHLY and CDR2 is FYNNEI. CDR3 length: 18 amino acids. After removal of 3 bases from V and 0 bases from J, the junction contained 9 bases not matched to a gene. The CDR3: CASSDPSLAGGNQETQYF. In DNA form, the CDR3 reads TGTGCCAGCAGTGATCCTTCCCTAGCGGGGGGAAACCAAGAGACCCAGTACTTC.